The next 31 T cell receptor beta chains were all read from a single sample in a study of identical twins. TCRdb itself ran the 5' RACE reads through MiXCR, one entry per CDR3 protein. The table has roughly 540,000 distinct CDR3 sequences, 22% seen once. The data also belong to a second study, concerning T cells expressing NK-cell markers.

The sequenced sample consisted of CD4+ T cells sorted from blood. These receptors came from a woman between 18 and 30 years old in good health.

The chain recombines TRBV27 with TRBJ1-2; maybe TRBD1 (5 bases). Germline V gene sequence: CDR1 MNHEY, CDR2 SMNVEV (reference sequence). The CDR3 has 14 amino acids. The germline V and J ends were trimmed by 3 bases and 6 bases, with 14 bases remaining between them. The CDR3 sequence: CASSFGSTVHGYTF. The CDR3, as DNA: TGTGCCAGCAGTTTTGGGTCGACAGTCCATGGCTACACCTTC.

This clonotype was observed a few times. The V and J genes are TRBV20-1 and TRBJ2-5; D possibly corresponds to TRBD2 (7 bases). Trimming removed 1 base at V and 5 bases at J, with 17 bases between. Germline CDR1 DFQATT, CDR2 SNEGSKA (reference sequence). The CDR3 length is 15 residues. This CDR3 is CSARARGAEYETQYF. CDR3 DNA: TGCAGTGCTAGAGCCCGGGGGGCCGAGTACGAGACCCAGTACTTC.

J is TRBJ1-1 and V is TRBV11-2, with TRBD1 matching over 7 bases. Germline loops: CDR1 SGHAT, CDR2 FQNNGV. The CDR3 has 15 amino acids. Trimming cost V 5 bases and J 3 bases; bases outside gene matches: 9. CDR3 sequence (DNA): TGTGCCAGCAGCATGCACAGGGGTCAGGACACTGAAGCTTTCTTT. Translated, it gives CASSMHRGQDTEAFF.

This rearrangement joins TRBV20-1 to TRBJ2-7; D is unresolved. Trimming shortened V by 0 bases and J by 6 bases, and 9 bases separated the two germline ends. Germline V lookup: CDR1 DFQATT, CDR2 SNEGSKA (reference sequence). This CDR3 spans 12 amino acids. CDR3 residues: CSARDGRSEQYF. CDR3 sequence (DNA): TGCAGTGCTAGAGATGGAAGGAGCGAGCAGTACTTC.

This clonotype was counted at least ten times. V is TRBV20-1 and J is TRBJ2-1, with 10 positions matching TRBD2. The CDR3 has 15 amino acids. V lost 2 bases to trimming and J lost 7 bases; unmatched junction nucleotides: 8. Germline CDR1 and CDR2: DFQATT and SNEGSKA (reference sequence). The CDR3 bases are TGCAGTGCTAGATCCAGCGGGAGGGACGGGAATGAGCAGTTCTTC. This translates into CSARSSGRDGNEQFF.

J is TRBJ2-7 and V is TRBV20-1; weak D call: TRBD1 (6 bases). CDR3 length: 15 residues. With 7 bases removed from V and 0 bases from J, the gap between germline ends came to 19 bases. Germline V CDR1 and CDR2: DFQATT, SNEGSKA (reference sequence). The CDR3 protein is CSVRYDLGGSYEQYF. The CDR3, as DNA: TGCAGTGTCCGATACGACTTAGGGGGCTCCTACGAGCAGTACTTC.

The chain is built from TRBV4-1 and TRBJ2-7, with D perhaps TRBD2 (7 bases). The ends were cut back, 1 base at V and 3 bases at J, with 16 bases in the middle. There are 16 residues in the CDR3. The germline V gene has CDR1 MGHRA and CDR2 YSYEKL. CDR3 sequence reads: CASSQALAGALYEQYF. CDR3 nucleotides: TGCGCCAGCAGCCAAGCATTGGCGGGGGCCCTCTACGAGCAGTACTTC.

This clonotype appeared a few times. The gene calls are TRBV5-1 and TRBJ2-7; the D gene is possibly TRBD1 (6 bases). V lost 4 bases and J lost 2, with 19 bases in between. Germline V gives CDR1 SGHRS, CDR2 YFSETQ. CDR3 size: 16 residues. The CDR3 coding sequence is TGCGCCAGCAGCGCGGCGACAGGTATAGGAACCTACGAGCAGTACTTC. It translates to CASSAATGIGTYEQYF.

This chain connects TRBV6-1 to TRBJ2-7, with TRBD2 identical over 7 bases. The CDR3 runs 15 residues. V lost 7 bases and J lost 0; bases outside the gene matches: 9. The germline V gene encodes CDR1 MNHNS and CDR2 SASEGT. The CDR3 region has the DNA TGTGCCAGCAACCCGACTAGCACGAGCTCCTACGAGCAGTACTTC. This codes for CASNPTSTSSYEQYF.

The chain combines TRBV5-1 with TRBJ1-1; TRBD1 is a possible D gene (5 bases). Trimming shortened V by 1 base and J by 6 bases, and 13 bases separated the two germline ends. This CDR3 is 14 amino acids long. Germline V gives CDR1 SGHRS, CDR2 YFSETQ. DNA of the CDR3: TGCGCCAGCAGCTTGTGGGGAGGGGACCCTGAAGCTTTCTTT. It is translated as CASSLWGGDPEAFF.

The chain is built from TRBV5-1 and TRBJ2-1, with D perhaps matching TRBD1 or TRBD2 (5 bases each). The CDR3 is 15 residues long. Between the trimmed V and J ends, which lost 5 bases and 4 bases, there was a span of 16 bases. Looked up from germline, CDR1 is SGHRS and CDR2 is YFSETQ. CDR3: CASSTGTMVYNEQFF. CDR3 nucleotide sequence: TGCGCCAGCAGTACCGGGACCATGGTTTACAATGAGCAGTTCTTC.

DNA for the CDR3: TGTGCCAGCAGTTCAGGACAGACCTTCAAAAACATTCAGTACTTC. Its protein is CASSSGQTFKNIQYF. This chain connects TRBV12-3 or TRBV12-4 to TRBJ2-4; D is possibly TRBD1 (6 bases). Between the trimmed V and J ends, which lost 4 bases and 3 bases, there was a span of 13 bases. The CDR3 covers 15 residues.

The chain uses TRBV6-1 and TRBJ1-2, with 7 nucleotides matching TRBD1. With 6 bases clipped from V and 7 bases from J, the junction kept 11 bases outside the gene matches. The length of the CDR3 is 14 residues. Germline-derived CDR1 and CDR2 are MNHNS and SASEGT. The CDR3 here is CASSPRTGSGGYTF. The DNA of the CDR3 is TGTGCCAGCAGCCCCAGGACAGGTTCGGGTGGCTACACCTTC.

The table lists this clonotype with a few counts. The CDR3 DNA follows: TGCGCCACAGCCAGTCGGGTAGCGGGAGACACCGGGGAGCTGTTTTTT. Protein sequence: CATASRVAGDTGELFF. The chain recombines TRBV5-1 with TRBJ2-2; 9 nucleotides match TRBD2. The CDR3 runs 16 residues. The ends lost 9 bases at V and 3 bases at J; junction bases unmatched: 12. CDR1 is SGHRS, CDR2 YFSETQ, per germline.

The rearrangement uses TRBV5-1 and TRBJ1-1, with TRBD1 as a possible D gene (5 bases). V was pared by 0 bases and J by 5 bases, with 26 bases between. The CDR3 extends over 19 amino acids. Germline assignment: CDR1 SGHRS and CDR2 YFSETQ. The CDR3 loop reads CASSLAYQAGTAPGTEAFF. The CDR3 region has the DNA TGCGCCAGCAGCTTGGCCTATCAAGCTGGGACGGCTCCGGGTACTGAAGCTTTCTTT.

The chain joins TRBV5-1 to TRBJ2-2; 10 nucleotides agree with TRBD1. Looked up from germline, CDR1 is SGHRS and CDR2 is YFSETQ. The trim removed 3 bases at V and 6 bases at J, leaving 8 bases unmatched. The CDR3 is 16 amino acids. CDR3 nucleotides: TGCGCCAGCAGCTATCGACAGGGGGCTAGGTCCGGGGAGCTGTTTTTT. The encoded protein is CASSYRQGARSGELFF.

This rearrangement joins TRBV20-1 to TRBJ2-7; D is perhaps TRBD1 or TRBD2 (5 bases each). In germline, CDR1 is DFQATT, CDR2 SNEGSKA (reference sequence). This CDR3 contains 16 residues. Trimming pared 6 bases from V and 4 bases from J, leaving 25 bases between. In DNA, the CDR3 is TGCAGTGCCGAACAGCTCGAGAGGCTGGGGGTTTACGAGCAGTACTTC. This codes for CSAEQLERLGVYEQYF.

The V call is TRBV20-1, the J call TRBJ2-3; D possibly corresponds to TRBD2 (5 bases). This CDR3 has 15 amino acids. The V gene lost 0 bases and the J gene lost 0 bases, with 10 bases spanning the gap. CDR1 is DFQATT and CDR2 is SNEGSKA in the germline V gene (reference sequence). This CDR3 is CSARDLGLSTDTQYF. CDR3 DNA sequence: TGCAGTGCTAGAGATCTTGGACTCAGCACAGATACGCAGTATTTT.

This chain links TRBV5-4 with TRBJ2-5, with 8 bases that match TRBD2. The ends lost 0 bases at V and 5 bases at J; junction bases unmatched: 6. Germline-derived CDR1 and CDR2 are SGHNT and YYREEE (reference sequence). This CDR3 comprises 15 residues. CDR3 in amino acids: CASSLAGGLRETQYF. CDR3 in DNA: TGTGCCAGCAGCTTGGCGGGGGGGCTCCGGGAGACCCAGTACTTC.

The chain combines TRBV20-1 with TRBJ1-2; the D is unclear. The CDR3 has 16 residues. Germline V CDR1 and CDR2: DFQATT, SNEGSKA (reference sequence). V dropped 3 bases and J dropped 0 bases, with 17 bases sitting between them. The CDR3 loop reads CSARSATDQANYGYTF. CDR3 DNA: TGCAGTGCTAGGTCTGCAACCGACCAAGCTAACTATGGCTACACCTTC.

The chain uses TRBV14 and TRBJ1-1, with D uncertain. The V end lost 0 bases, the J end lost 4 bases, and 6 bases lay between the germline ends. The CDR3 loop spans 13 amino acids. Germline V gene sequence: CDR1 SGHDN, CDR2 FVKESK. The CDR3 DNA sequence: TGTGCCAGCAGCCAAGATCGTGCCACTGAAGCTTTCTTT. This codes for CASSQDRATEAFF.

The chain recombines TRBV10-3 with TRBJ2-7; either TRBD1 or TRBD2 may fit D (5 bases each). The CDR3 is made up of 14 amino acids. V was shortened by 5 bases and J by 0 bases, with 11 bases between the two germline ends. Germline CDR1 ENHRY, CDR2 SYGVKD. CDR3 amino acids: CAISPGTGSYEQYF. The CDR3 DNA follows: TGTGCCATCAGTCCCGGGACCGGCTCCTACGAGCAGTACTTC.

The CDR3: CASSEPRGGGMRSPLHF. In DNA form, the CDR3 reads TGTGCCAGCAGCGAGCCCCGAGGTGGGGGAATGCGCTCACCCCTCCACTTT. V gene TRBV9 combines with J gene TRBJ1-6; a weak D match, TRBD1 (5 bases). This CDR3 is built from 17 residues. Per germline, CDR1 SGDLS and CDR2 YYNGEE. With 3 bases removed from V and 10 bases from J, the gap between germline ends came to 23 bases.

This clonotype has a handful of counts. The chain carries TRBV4-3 and TRBJ1-2; the match to TRBD1 covers 10 bases. With 0 bases clipped from V and 2 bases from J, the junction kept 3 bases outside the gene matches. The CDR3 is 16 amino acids. The germline CDR1 and CDR2 sequences are LGHNA and YSLEER. Written as DNA, the CDR3 is TGCGCCAGCAGCCAAGATTTGACAGGGGGCAACTATGGCTACACCTTC. It encodes CASSQDLTGGNYGYTF.

The V gene is TRBV18, the J gene TRBJ2-2; TRBD1 matches 10 bases. Trimming at V came to 5 bases and at J to 6 bases, leaving 6 bases not matched to a gene. The CDR3 loop spans 15 amino acids. Germline V CDR1 and CDR2: KGHSH, LQKENI. Here the CDR3 reads CASSADRGLAGELFF. The CDR3 DNA reads as TGTGCCAGCTCAGCCGACAGGGGGCTCGCCGGGGAGCTGTTTTTT.

The chain uses TRBV5-1 and TRBJ1-5; a weak D match, TRBD1 (6 bases). CDR3 size: 15 residues. V was clipped by 2 bases and J by 3 bases, with 12 bases between them. Germline V gene lookup returns CDR1 SGHRS and CDR2 YFSETQ. CDR3 region: CASSLDWGHNQPQHF. The CDR3 nucleotides read TGCGCCAGCAGCTTAGATTGGGGACACAATCAGCCCCAGCATTTT.

This clonotype has only a few counts. The chain carries TRBV4-3 and TRBJ2-3, with TRBD2 identical over 9 bases. CDR3 length equals 15 residues. V trimming: 2 bases; J trimming: 1 base; junction bases outside the gene matches: 1. The germline CDR1 and CDR2 sequences are LGHNA and YSLEER. The CDR3 coding sequence is TGCGCCAGCAGCCAACGGACTAGCGGCACAGATACGCAGTATTTT. As protein: CASSQRTSGTDTQYF.

This clonotype has more than one count but fewer than ten. This rearrangement joins TRBV25-1 to TRBJ2-7; D tentatively fits TRBD1 or TRBD2 (6 bases each). Trimming removed 1 base at V and 5 bases at J, with 15 bases between. This CDR3 comprises 15 residues. Germline values: CDR1 MGHDK, CDR2 SYGVNS. In DNA, the CDR3 is TGTGCCAGCAGTGAATTGACAGGCGGGGACCACGAGCAGTACTTC. It yields the protein CASSELTGGDHEQYF.

The chain couples TRBV7-3 to TRBJ2-3, with D hard to call. Germline values: CDR1 SGHTA, CDR2 FQGTGA. The length of the CDR3 is 15 residues. The V gene lost 2 bases and the J gene lost 2 bases, with 11 bases spanning the gap. The CDR3 coding sequence is TGTGCCAGCAGCTTACGGCAAGGGTTCACAGATACGCAGTATTTT. This encodes CASSLRQGFTDTQYF.

The chain is built from TRBV11-1 and TRBJ1-2; D might be TRBD1 (6 bases). The germline gives CDR1 SGHAT, CDR2 FQDESV (reference sequence). Deletions cut 7 bases from V and 4 bases from J, with 16 bases between. The CDR3 has 14 amino acids. The CDR3 DNA sequence: TGTGCCAGCACAGGGGACCTCATGATCTATGGCTACACCTTC. It is translated as CASTGDLMIYGYTF.

The table lists this clonotype with many counts. The rearrangement joins TRBV4-2 to TRBJ2-1, with 11 bases that match TRBD2. The V gene end was trimmed by 4 bases and the J gene end by 8 bases; junction bases not matched to a gene: 10. The V gene's germline CDR1 is LGHNA and CDR2 YNFKEQ. The CDR3 is made up of 16 amino acids. The CDR3 region has the DNA TGTGCCAGCAGCCTCGTTGGGCTAGCGGGAGGAGATGAGCAGTTCTTC. Amino acids: CASSLVGLAGGDEQFF.